The 32 T cell receptor beta chains listed next were all sequenced from one sample in a study of Graves' ophthalmopathy and Graves' hyperthyroidism. Investigators amplified TCR beta CDR3 regions from RNA transcripts. Second-round multiplex PCR came after a first-round RT-PCR that employed HTBI primers. TCRdb used MiXCR to reprocess the multiplex PCR reads, holding one entry per CDR3 protein. This table has roughly 1.1 million distinct CDR3 sequences, 36% appearing once. The sequencing sample was made of peripheral blood or thyroid tissue (not recorded which). These receptors all stem from an adult man with Graves' hyperthyroidism.

This chain joins TRBV20-1 and TRBJ1-5; 10 bases agree with TRBD1. This CDR3 has 15 residues. V shed 6 bases, J shed 6 bases, and the junction held 11 bases outside the gene matches. The germline gives CDR1 DFQATT, CDR2 SNEGSKA (reference sequence). CDR3 protein: CSASRETGGGQPQHF. CDR3 in DNA: TGCAGTGCCAGCAGGGAGACAGGGGGCGGTCAGCCCCAGCATTTT.

In its sample, this clonotype was seen a few times. The chain employs TRBV6-2 or TRBV6-3 and TRBJ1-6; D is perhaps TRBD1 (5 bases). Germline V CDR1 and CDR2: MNHEY, SVGEGT. Deletions cut 4 bases from V and 7 bases from J, with 17 bases between. CDR3 length: 16 residues. This chain's CDR3 is CASSFTDSLQNSPLHF. CDR3 coding DNA: TGTGCCAGCAGTTTCACCGACAGTTTGCAGAATTCACCCCTCCACTTT.

The chain links TRBV10-2 to TRBJ1-6; tentative D call: TRBD1 (6 bases). Trimming shortened V by 2 bases and J by 3 bases, and 11 bases separated the two germline ends. The CDR3 is 16 amino acids. Germline V gene lookup returns CDR1 WSHSY and CDR2 SAAADI. DNA for the CDR3: TGCGCCAGCAGTGAGCTCCAGGGACACTATAATTCACCCCTCCACTTT. This translates into CASSELQGHYNSPLHF.

This clonotype turned up a few times. The chain couples TRBV29-1 to TRBJ2-2; 7 bases align to TRBD1. This CDR3 comprises 14 residues. The germline CDR1 and CDR2 sequences are SQVTM and ANQGSEA. J lost 2 bases, V lost 3 bases, and 3 bases had no gene match. The CDR3 loop reads CSVEGTVNTGELFF. CDR3 in DNA: TGCAGCGTTGAGGGGACAGTTAACACCGGGGAGCTGTTTTTT.

The chain is built from TRBV24-1 and TRBJ1-1; perhaps TRBD1 as D (5 bases). The CDR3 runs to 17 residues. Germline-derived CDR1 and CDR2 are KGHDR and SFDVKD. V lost 4 bases to trimming and J lost 2 bases, with 19 bases between them. The CDR3 nucleotides are TGTGCCACCAGTGACCGCCGGAGCTCTGGGGCCAACACTGAAGCTTTCTTT. Its protein product is CATSDRRSSGANTEAFF.

This clonotype was detected many times. The chain carries TRBV6-6 and TRBJ2-7, with TRBD1 as a possible D gene (5 bases). The CDR3 is 12 residues long. Germline-derived CDR1 and CDR2 are MNHNY and SVGAGI (reference sequence). Trimming cost V 0 bases and J 7 bases, with 7 bases left between them. CDR3 nucleotides: TGTGCCAGCAGTTACTCGACAGAGGAGCAGTACTTC. Translating gives CASSYSTEEQYF.

Ten or more counts support this clonotype. This chain uses TRBV29-1 with TRBJ2-2; D possibly corresponds to TRBD2 (6 bases). Trimming took 3 bases from V and 4 from J, leaving 9 bases between them. This CDR3 spans 13 amino acids. CDR1 SQVTM and CDR2 ANQGSEA come from the germline V gene. The CDR3 loop is CSVELGGTGELFF. DNA for the CDR3: TGCAGCGTTGAGTTGGGGGGCACCGGGGAGCTGTTTTTT.

This clonotype appeared many times. This chain uses TRBV7-9 with TRBJ1-5; perhaps TRBD1 as D (5 bases). This CDR3 contains 16 residues. Looked up from germline, CDR1 is SEHNR and CDR2 is FQNEAQ (reference sequence). Trimming stripped 5 bases from V and 5 bases from J, with 19 bases between. The DNA of the CDR3 is TGTGCCAGCAGCCCTGAGGGTCGGGGGACGCATCAGCCCCAGCATTTT. It translates to CASSPEGRGTHQPQHF.

V and J are TRBV6-6 and TRBJ2-7; D is unresolved. CDR1 MNHNY and CDR2 SVGAGI come from the germline V gene (reference sequence). The CDR3 has 15 amino acids. Between the trimmed V and J ends, which lost 2 bases and 7 bases, there was a span of 18 bases. CDR3 loop: CASSYGFDNYGEQYF. DNA for the CDR3: TGTGCCAGCAGTTACGGGTTCGACAATTATGGGGAGCAGTACTTC.

Concerning this clonotype: Germline and junction disagree at one end, which may indicate a read error. This chain connects TRBV10-3 to TRBJ2-7; 8 nucleotides align to TRBD1. This CDR3 has 17 residues. CDR1 is ENHRY and CDR2 is SYGVKD in the germline V gene. This chain's CDR3 is CASSYSTGQGSTYEQYF. The CDR3 DNA reads as TGTGCCAGCAGTTACTCGACTGGACAGGGATCGACCTACGAGCAGTACTTC.

This clonotype appeared a few times. The chain recombines TRBV6-6 with TRBJ1-2; D is possibly TRBD1 (5 bases). V was trimmed by 5 bases and J by 6 bases, leaving 22 bases between them. Germline CDR1 MNHNY, CDR2 SVGAGI (reference sequence). The length of the CDR3 is 16 residues. CDR3 DNA: TGTGCCAGCAGTGGAGGGACTTATAGCGTCGGGAATGGCTACACCTTC. Translation gives CASSGGTYSVGNGYTF.

The chain couples TRBV7-2 to TRBJ2-5, with D tentatively TRBD1 or TRBD2 (6 bases each). CDR3 length equals 15 residues. CDR1 is SGHTA, CDR2 FQGNSA, per germline. Trimming left V 5 bases short and J 5 bases short, with 18 bases between. CDR3 amino acids: CASSQGLRGGETQYF. CDR3 nucleotides: TGTGCCAGCAGCCAGGGGCTTAGAGGGGGGGAGACCCAGTACTTC.

In its sample, this clonotype was seen many times. V and J are TRBV19 and TRBJ1-1, with D unclear. V lost 0 bases and J 1 base, leaving 12 bases between the germline ends. CDR3 length: 16 residues. Germline V gene lookup returns CDR1 LNHDA and CDR2 SQIVND (reference sequence). The CDR3 DNA reads TGTGCCAGTAGTATAGATCCGGAATCATCGAACACTGAAGCTTTCTTT. Translated, it gives CASSIDPESSNTEAFF.

This clonotype was observed at least ten times. This chain uses TRBV20-1 with TRBJ2-7; possible D gene TRBD1, 5 bases. The V end was cut by 3 bases, the J end by 3 bases, with 12 bases between. CDR1 and CDR2 from the germline V gene are DFQATT and SNEGSKA (reference sequence). This CDR3 is built from 13 residues. Here the CDR3 reads CSASFRDGYEQYF. The CDR3 nucleotides are TGCAGTGCTAGTTTCAGGGATGGCTACGAGCAGTACTTC.

This clonotype was picked up many times. The chain recombines TRBV2 with TRBJ1-4; D call uncertain. Germline CDR1 is SNHLY and CDR2 is FYNNEI. This CDR3 is 12 amino acids long. V was shortened by 6 bases and J by 8 bases, with 10 bases between the two germline ends. As DNA, the CDR3 is TGTGCCAGCAGAACGAACCTCGAAAAACTGTTTTTT. It is translated as CASRTNLEKLFF.

Ten or more counts support this clonotype. The rearrangement joins TRBV4-1 to TRBJ1-1; D is perhaps TRBD1 (5 bases). The V and J ends lost 1 base and 0 bases respectively, with 12 bases between them. The CDR3 consists of 16 residues. Germline V gene lookup returns CDR1 MGHRA and CDR2 YSYEKL. This CDR3 is CASSQVGGALNTEAFF. The CDR3 nucleotides are TGCGCCAGCAGCCAAGTAGGAGGGGCCCTGAACACTGAAGCTTTCTTT.

The V call is TRBV5-1, the J call TRBJ2-5, with D hard to call. CDR3 length equals 13 residues. V was clipped by 5 bases and J by 4 bases, with 12 bases between them. CDR1 and CDR2 (germline): SGHRS, YFSETQ. CDR3 region: CASRTSSGETQYF. The DNA for the CDR3 is TGCGCCAGCAGAACGTCCTCGGGAGAGACCCAGTACTTC.

This clonotype appeared many times. V and J are TRBV6-5 and TRBJ1-5; D not certain. Germline CDR1 is MNHEY and CDR2 is SVGAGI. This CDR3 has 15 amino acids. V was clipped by 6 bases and J by 3 bases, with 15 bases between them. CDR3: CASSMAAPYNQPQHF. The DNA for the CDR3 is TGTGCCAGCAGCATGGCAGCTCCTTACAATCAGCCCCAGCATTTT.

The V call is TRBV30, the J call TRBJ2-7; possible D gene TRBD2, 5 bases. The CDR3 is 16 amino acids. Looked up from germline, CDR1 is GTSNPN and CDR2 is SVGIG (reference sequence). The V end lost 4 bases, the J end lost 4 bases, and 23 bases lay between the germline ends. The CDR3 DNA is TGTGCCTGGACCCTCGGAGGACCGCGGAAGGAATACGAGCAGTACTTC. Its translation is CAWTLGGPRKEYEQYF.

A word on this clonotype: The CDR3 ends on some other residue instead of the conserved phenylalanine or tryptophan, so this is likely a read error. The DNA is left out, because the CDR3 cannot be placed on it with certainty; the CDR3 is given as TCRdb lists it. The rearrangement uses TRBV5-1 and TRBJ1-2; TRBD1 is the table's D call, not checked against the DNA. CDR1 and CDR2 (germline): SGHRS, YFSETQ. The CDR3 is 13 residues long, ends included. CDR3 amino acids: CASSTTGQGKHGV.

The sample holds a few counts of this clonotype. V and J are TRBV7-8 and TRBJ1-2; 7 bases fit TRBD1. With V trimmed by 4 bases and J by 8 bases, 13 bases remained unmatched. This CDR3 is built from 15 residues. Germline CDR1 is SGHVS and CDR2 is FQNEAQ. CDR3 sequence (DNA): TGTGCCAGCAGCTCCAGGGGGGCGGCGGGTCTAGGCTACACCTTC. Its translation is CASSSRGAAGLGYTF. The full variable domain, completed using reference TRBV7-8 and TRBJ1-2, is GAGVSQSPRYKVAKRGQDVALRCDPISGHVSLFWYQQALGQGPEFLTYFQNEAQLDKSGLPSDRFFAERPEGSVSTLKIQRTQQEDSAVYLCASSSRGAAGLGYTFGSGTRLTVV.

The genes are TRBV12-3 or TRBV12-4 and TRBJ1-4, with D possibly matching TRBD1 (5 bases). The CDR3 is 15 residues long. The V end was cut by 9 bases, the J end by 8 bases, with 22 bases between. The CDR3 coding sequence is TGTGCCAGTCGAGGGTGGAATAGAAGGGGAGAAAAACTGTTTTTT. Translated: CASRGWNRRGEKLFF.

The chain recombines TRBV10-3 with TRBJ2-7; 7 bases line up with TRBD1. The CDR3 is made up of 15 amino acids. The V gene end was trimmed by 0 bases and the J gene end by 3 bases; junction bases not matched to a gene: 5. Germline assignment: CDR1 ENHRY and CDR2 SYGVKD. The CDR3 coding sequence is TGTGCCATCAGTGAGTCGGGACAGATTTTCTACGAGCAGTACTTC. This encodes CAISESGQIFYEQYF.

This clonotype came up many times. The rearrangement links TRBV7-9 to TRBJ2-5; 8 nucleotides agree with TRBD2. The CDR3 loop spans 15 amino acids. Germline-derived CDR1 and CDR2 are SEHNR and FQNEAQ (reference sequence). V dropped 4 bases and J dropped 5; count of bases not matched to a gene: 9. In DNA, the CDR3 is TGTGCCAGCAGCTCATATAGCGGGGCCCTCGAGACCCAGTACTTC. This translates into CASSSYSGALETQYF.

The V call is TRBV6-5, the J call TRBJ2-5, with TRBD1 matching 8 bases. V lost 5 bases and J lost 9; bases outside the gene matches: 14. The CDR3 is made up of 15 amino acids. Germline CDR1 is MNHEY and CDR2 is SVGAGI. DNA of the CDR3: TGTGCCAGCAGTGGACAGGGTCTAGTGAATCAGCCCCAGTACTTC. This translates into CASSGQGLVNQPQYF.

The genes are TRBV29-1 and TRBJ2-5; possibly TRBD1 for D (5 bases). CDR1 SQVTM and CDR2 ANQGSEA come from the germline V gene. Trimming cost V 7 bases and J 0 bases, with 6 bases left between them. The CDR3 length is 11 residues. CDR3 region: CSGQNQETQYF. The CDR3 DNA sequence: TGCAGCGGACAGAACCAAGAGACCCAGTACTTC.

V and J are TRBV5-6 and TRBJ1-1; D is perhaps TRBD1 (6 bases). V was clipped by 0 bases and J by 0 bases, with 12 bases between them. The germline gives CDR1 SGHDT, CDR2 YYEEEE. The CDR3 is 16 amino acids. CDR3 DNA: TGTGCCAGCAGCTTGGCAGGCAGGGGTCTGAACACTGAAGCTTTCTTT. Its translation: CASSLAGRGLNTEAFF.

This clonotype was observed a handful of times. CDR3 bases: TGTGCCACCAGAGCGGGACAGGGCGAAAGTTTGTATTCACCCCTCCACTTT. Its translation is CATRAGQGESLYSPLHF. The chain recombines TRBV15 with TRBJ1-6; 9 bases are shared with TRBD1. CDR1 LNHNV and CDR2 YYDKDF come from the germline V gene (reference sequence). This CDR3 comprises 17 residues. V was clipped by 6 bases and J by 8 bases; unmatched bases: 14.

The chain couples TRBV12-3 or TRBV12-4 to TRBJ2-2; 9 positions agree with TRBD2. CDR3 size: 18 residues. After removal of 1 base from V and 4 bases from J, the junction contained 10 bases not matched to a gene. The CDR3 loop reads CASSLGTSERAATGELFF. CDR3 nucleotide sequence: TGTGCCAGCAGTTTAGGGACTAGCGAGAGGGCGGCCACCGGGGAGCTGTTTTTT.

This clonotype was seen just once. V and J are TRBV19 and TRBJ2-7; 11 positions match TRBD1. Germline CDR1 reads LNHDA; CDR2 reads SQIVND (reference sequence). The CDR3 loop spans 16 amino acids. The V and J ends lost 3 bases and 3 bases, in that order; junction bases with no gene match: 7. CDR3 loop: CASSIFGTGGDYEQYF. The CDR3 coding sequence is TGTGCCAGTAGTATTTTCGGGACAGGGGGGGACTACGAGCAGTACTTC. Variable domain in full (rest from reference TRBV19 and TRBJ2-7): DGGITQSPKYLFRKEGQNVTLSCEQNLNHDAMYWYRQDPGQGLRLIYYSQIVNDFQKGDIAEGYSVSREKKESFPLTVTSAQKNPTAFYLCASSIFGTGGDYEQYFGPGTRLTVT.

The table lists this clonotype with a few counts. This is likely a read error, given that the CDR3 carries no conserved phenylalanine or tryptophan at its end. This chain joins TRBV7-9 and TRBJ2-7; 7 bases fit TRBD2. The V gene end was trimmed by 6 bases and the J gene end by 2 bases; junction bases not matched to a gene: 10. CDR3 length equals 15 residues. Germline-derived CDR1 and CDR2 are SEHNR and FQNEAQ (reference sequence). Here the CDR3 DNA reads TGTGCCAGCAGGCCCGGGCTAGCGGTAACCTACGAGCAGTACCTC. Residues: CASRPGLAVTYEQYL.

This clonotype was counted between two and nine times. J is TRBJ1-2 and V is TRBV20-1; D might be TRBD1 (6 bases). V lost 3 bases to trimming and J lost 5 bases, with 13 bases between them. The CDR3 has 13 residues. Germline V gene sequence: CDR1 DFQATT, CDR2 SNEGSKA (reference sequence). The CDR3 coding sequence is TGCAGTGCTAGTTCTCGGGGGGCATATGGCTACACCTTC. This sequence encodes CSASSRGAYGYTF.